The next 18 T cell receptor beta chains were all read from a single sample in a study of shared clonotypes between healthy human individuals. The assay was immunoSEQ multiplex PCR, and TCRdb's table has in-frame clones only and misses some. The sample comprises approximately 340,000 clones, roughly 70% of which are singletons, and 10% to 13% rests with the top ten. Sequenced material: memory CD4+ T cells sorted from blood. Subset of the sample: CD45RA-negative fraction. Receptors originate from a man under 40 in good health.

The chain uses TRBV20-1 and TRBJ1-2, with D unresolved. CDR1 and CDR2 (germline): DFQATT, SNEGSKA (reference sequence). This CDR3 contains 11 residues. V was clipped by 6 bases and J by 8 bases, with 13 bases between them. The CDR3 loop reads CSARVSTGYTF. The CDR3 region has the DNA TGCAGTGCCCGCGTTAGCACCGGCTACACCTTC.

This clone was counted only a few times. V is TRBV10-1 and J is TRBJ1-5; no clear D. The V gene lost 0 bases and the J gene lost 5 bases, with 8 bases spanning the gap. This CDR3 contains 14 residues. Germline CDR1 is WNHNN and CDR2 is SYGVQD (reference sequence). This CDR3 reads CASSESNVHQPQHF. DNA for the CDR3: TGCGCCAGCAGTGAGTCGAATGTGCATCAGCCCCAGCATTTT.

V is TRBV12-1 and J is TRBJ2-3. TRBV12-1 is annotated as a pseudogene. This CDR3 has 17 amino acids. The CDR3 DNA reads as TGTGCCAGCTGCCGGGCTCACGAAAACGCTAGCACAGATACGCAGTATTTT. The encoded protein is CASCRAHENASTDTQYF.

This clone was seen a few times. The chain has TRBV6-1 and TRBJ2-7; tentatively, D is TRBD1 (5 bases). The germline V gene encodes CDR1 MNHNS and CDR2 SASEGT. Trimming stripped 2 bases from V and 6 bases from J, with 17 bases between. The CDR3 loop spans 15 amino acids. The CDR3, as DNA: TGTGCCAGCAGTGAACTGCGTCAGGGCTTATCCGAGCAGTACTTC. Translating it yields CASSELRQGLSEQYF.

The chain uses TRBV5-8 and TRBJ2-1; 7 nucleotides agree with TRBD2. The CDR3 is made up of 14 amino acids. Looked up from germline, CDR1 is SGHTS and CDR2 is YDEGEE. V lost 3 bases to trimming and J lost 2 bases; unmatched junction nucleotides: 2. This CDR3 is CASSWRGTYNEQFF. The DNA for the CDR3 is TGTGCCAGCAGCTGGCGGGGGACCTACAATGAGCAGTTCTTC.

The chain joins TRBV5-1 to TRBJ1-3; D remains ambiguous. Germline V CDR1 and CDR2: SGHRS, YFSETQ. The CDR3 sequence is 14 residues long. V was clipped by 7 bases and J by 3 bases, with 14 bases between them. The CDR3 DNA reads TGCGCCAGCTTCAGTGGGCAGGATGGAAACACCATATATTTT. Translated: CASFSGQDGNTIYF.

The chain combines TRBV2 with TRBJ2-7; TRBD1 aligns across 11 bases. Germline-derived CDR1 and CDR2 are SNHLY and FYNNEI. The J segment lost 5 bases and the V segment lost 5 bases, leaving 2 bases of the junction unmatched. The CDR3 consists of 13 residues. In DNA form, the CDR3 reads TGTGCCAGCAGTTGGGGACAGGGGGACGAGCAGTACTTC. Protein: CASSWGQGDEQYF.

J is TRBJ2-7 and V is TRBV30; maybe TRBD1 (5 bases). The CDR3 consists of 13 residues. Germline V CDR1 and CDR2: GTSNPN, SVGIG (reference sequence). V shed 3 bases and J shed 1 base, with 10 bases lying between them. CDR3 in DNA: TGTGCCTGGAGCCGAACAGGTTCCTACGAGCAGTACTTC. Protein sequence: CAWSRTGSYEQYF.

This clone was recorded once. DNA for the CDR3: TGTGCCAGCTCACCGCCAGGGAGGACAACTAATGAAAAACTGTTTTTT. It specifies CASSPPGRTTNEKLFF. V gene TRBV18 combines with J gene TRBJ1-4; tentative D call: TRBD1 (5 bases). This CDR3 has 16 residues. Per germline, CDR1 KGHSH and CDR2 LQKENI. Trimming shortened V by 3 bases and J by 0 bases, and 11 bases separated the two germline ends.

The CDR3 sequence: CASSFGEYYEQYF. The CDR3 bases are TGTGCCAGCAGCTTCGGGGAATATTACGAGCAGTACTTC. V and J are TRBV5-8 and TRBJ2-7; D is possibly TRBD2 (5 bases). The CDR3 contains 13 residues. V was shortened by 2 bases and J by 4 bases, with 10 bases between the two germline ends. Germline V gene lookup returns CDR1 SGHTS and CDR2 YDEGEE.

The chain couples TRBV5-6 to TRBJ2-5, with no clear D. The CDR3 is 17 amino acids. Per the germline V gene, CDR1 is SGHDT and CDR2 is YYEEEE. V was shortened by 8 bases and J by 1 base, with 24 bases between the two germline ends. In nucleotides, the CDR3 is TGTGCCAGTCGTTCGAGGTGGCCGGCAAATTCCCAAGAGACCCAGTACTTC. It translates to CASRSRWPANSQETQYF.

This rearrangement joins TRBV5-4 to TRBJ1-2; D is unclear. There are 13 residues in the CDR3. Germline V gene data show CDR1 as SGHNT and CDR2 as YYREEE (reference sequence). Trimming removed 0 bases from V and 8 bases from J, with 11 bases in between. The CDR3 coding sequence is TGTGCCAGCAGCTTGGAACCCCTAGGAGGCTACACCTTC. It yields the protein CASSLEPLGGYTF.

The chain recombines TRBV19 with TRBJ2-1; D gene uncertain. The CDR3 contains 15 residues. Germline V gives CDR1 LNHDA, CDR2 SQIVND (reference sequence). With 1 base removed from V and 5 bases from J, the gap between germline ends came to 12 bases. This CDR3 reads CASSIGRRQDNEQFF. The CDR3 nucleotides read TGTGCCAGTAGTATAGGTAGGCGGCAAGACAATGAGCAGTTCTTC.

This clone was detected only a few times. CDR3 sequence: CASSLQGAGELFF. In nucleotides, the CDR3 is TGTGCCAGCTCACTTCAGGGGGCCGGGGAGCTGTTTTTT. V and J are TRBV18 and TRBJ2-2, with 7 bases aligning to TRBD1. The ends lost 4 bases at V and 6 bases at J; junction bases unmatched: 2. Per the germline V gene, CDR1 is KGHSH and CDR2 is LQKENI. This CDR3 is built from 13 residues.

The chain uses TRBV11-1 and TRBJ2-5; perhaps TRBD2 as D (5 bases). The V gene's germline CDR1 is SGHAT and CDR2 FQDESV (reference sequence). CDR3 size: 15 residues. Trimming removed 5 bases at V and 2 bases at J, with 15 bases between. CDR3 region: CASSTQLGVQETQYF. For the CDR3, the DNA is TGTGCCAGCAGCACCCAACTAGGCGTGCAAGAGACCCAGTACTTC.

This chain uses TRBV7-3 with TRBJ2-1; 14 positions match TRBD2. The V gene's germline CDR1 is SGHTA and CDR2 FQGTGA. The CDR3 extends over 15 amino acids. Trimming at V came to 4 bases and at J to 9 bases, leaving 5 bases not matched to a gene. In nucleotides, the CDR3 is TGTGCCAGCAGCTCCGGACTAGCGGGAGGTAGTGAGCAGTTCTTC. As protein: CASSSGLAGGSEQFF.

J is TRBJ1-2 and V is TRBV4-1, with a weak D call TRBD1 (5 bases). Trimming pared 4 bases from V and 3 bases from J, leaving 15 bases between. CDR1 and CDR2 from the germline V gene are MGHRA and YSYEKL. The CDR3 spans 15 residues. CDR3 DNA: TGCGCCAGCAGCCGATTAACCAGGGTTGACTATGGCTACACCTTC. Residues: CASSRLTRVDYGYTF.

The chain recombines TRBV5-4 with TRBJ1-1, with TRBD1 matching over 7 bases. This CDR3 contains 13 residues. V was clipped by 0 bases and J by 6 bases; unmatched bases: 2. The V gene's germline CDR1 is SGHNT and CDR2 YYREEE (reference sequence). DNA for the CDR3: TGTGCCAGCAGCTTGGGACAGGGACCTGAAGCTTTCTTT. Its protein is CASSLGQGPEAFF.